The clone carrying this TCR beta chain was seen many times. Its antigen is undetermined. This specimen comes from a study of T-cell reconstitution after alpha-beta-depleted transplantation in children. Unique molecular identifiers were incorporated when the TCRbeta library was constructed. TCRdb used MiXCR to reprocess the PCR reads, holding one entry per CDR3 protein. The data hold roughly 120,000 distinct CDR3 sequences, with under 25% observed a single time. Study findings and constraints: Newly made T cells mostly supplied T-cell counts and diversity one year after transplant.

V was trimmed by 0 bases and J by 5 bases, leaving 6 bases between them. The CDR3 is made up of 13 amino acids. Germline CDR1 is SGHDT and CDR2 is YYEEEE. The sequence came from a male patient between 2 and 15 years old who had a stem cell transplant for chronic granulomatous disease, so the T cells may come from the graft donor. The gene calls are TRBV5-6 and TRBJ1-5, with no clear D. This specimen consisted of PBMCs, mostly from graft donor cells, obtained 180 days after TCRalphabeta/CD19-depleted stem cell transplant. The CDR3 sequence: CASSLGGDQPQHF. CDR3 bases: TGTGCCAGCAGCTTGGGTGGAGATCAGCCCCAGCATTTT.